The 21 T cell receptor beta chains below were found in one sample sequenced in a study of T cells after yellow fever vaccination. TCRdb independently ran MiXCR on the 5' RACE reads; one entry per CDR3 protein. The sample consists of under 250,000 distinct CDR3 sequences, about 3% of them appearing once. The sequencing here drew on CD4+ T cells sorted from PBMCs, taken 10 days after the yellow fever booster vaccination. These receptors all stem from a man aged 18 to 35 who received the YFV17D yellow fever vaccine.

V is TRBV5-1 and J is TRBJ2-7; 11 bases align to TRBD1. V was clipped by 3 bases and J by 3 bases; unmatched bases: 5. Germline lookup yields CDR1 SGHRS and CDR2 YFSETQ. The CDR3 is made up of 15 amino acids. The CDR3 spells CASSCRDRGNYEQYV. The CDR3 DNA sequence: TGCGCCAGCAGCTGCCGGGACAGGGGGAACTACGAGCAGTACGTC.

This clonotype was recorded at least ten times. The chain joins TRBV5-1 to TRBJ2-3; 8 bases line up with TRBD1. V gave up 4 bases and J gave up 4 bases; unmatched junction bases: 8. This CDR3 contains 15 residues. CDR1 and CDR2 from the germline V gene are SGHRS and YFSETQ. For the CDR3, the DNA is TGCGCCAGCAGCCTAAGGACAGGGCGCGCAGATACGCAGTATTTT. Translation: CASSLRTGRADTQYF.

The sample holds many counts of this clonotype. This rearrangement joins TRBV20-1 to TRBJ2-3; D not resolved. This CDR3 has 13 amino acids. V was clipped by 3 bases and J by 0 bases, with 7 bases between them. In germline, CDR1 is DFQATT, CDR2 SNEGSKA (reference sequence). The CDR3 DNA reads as TGCAGTGCTAGGCGCAGCAGCACAGATACGCAGTATTTT. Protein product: CSARRSSTDTQYF.

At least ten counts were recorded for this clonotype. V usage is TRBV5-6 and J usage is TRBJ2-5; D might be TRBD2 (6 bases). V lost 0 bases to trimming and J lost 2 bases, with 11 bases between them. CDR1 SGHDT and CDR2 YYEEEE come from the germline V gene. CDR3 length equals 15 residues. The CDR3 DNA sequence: TGTGCCAGCAGCTTGGCGACGCGGGGACAAGAGACCCAGTACTTC. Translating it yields CASSLATRGQETQYF.

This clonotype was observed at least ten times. The CDR3 spells CASSLYTSPLHF. CDR3 bases: TGTGCCAGCAGCTTGTACACTTCACCCCTCCACTTT. The genes are TRBV5-5 and TRBJ1-6; unclear D gene. The CDR3 length is 12 residues. Germline V gives CDR1 SGHKS, CDR2 YYEKEE (reference sequence). Trimming cost V 1 base and J 9 bases, with 5 bases left between them.

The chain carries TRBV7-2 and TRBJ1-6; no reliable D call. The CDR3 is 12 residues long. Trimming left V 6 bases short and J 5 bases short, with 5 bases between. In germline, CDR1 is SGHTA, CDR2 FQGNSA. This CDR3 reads CASRENNSPLHF. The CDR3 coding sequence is TGTGCCAGCAGAGAAAATAATTCACCCCTCCACTTT.

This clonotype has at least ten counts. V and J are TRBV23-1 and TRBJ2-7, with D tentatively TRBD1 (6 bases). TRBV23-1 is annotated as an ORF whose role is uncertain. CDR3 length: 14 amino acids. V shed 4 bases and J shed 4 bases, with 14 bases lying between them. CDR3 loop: CASSPQGPGYEQYF. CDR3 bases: TGCGCCAGCAGTCCTCAGGGGCCAGGGTACGAGCAGTACTTC.

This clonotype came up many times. DNA for the CDR3: TGCGCCAGCAGCGAAGGAGACCTCACAGATACGCAGTATTTT. Translated, it gives CASSEGDLTDTQYF. The chain links TRBV5-1 to TRBJ2-3; no definite D call. The CDR3 is 14 amino acids. V was shortened by 4 bases and J by 2 bases, with 11 bases between the two germline ends. Per germline, CDR1 SGHRS and CDR2 YFSETQ.

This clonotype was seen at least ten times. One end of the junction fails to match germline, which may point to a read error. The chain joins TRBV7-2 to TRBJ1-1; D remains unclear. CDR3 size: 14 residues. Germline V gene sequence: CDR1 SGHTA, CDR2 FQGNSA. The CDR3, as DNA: TGCGCCAGCAGCCTTGGCGGCGGGAACACTGAAGCTTTCTTT. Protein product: CASSLGGGNTEAFF.

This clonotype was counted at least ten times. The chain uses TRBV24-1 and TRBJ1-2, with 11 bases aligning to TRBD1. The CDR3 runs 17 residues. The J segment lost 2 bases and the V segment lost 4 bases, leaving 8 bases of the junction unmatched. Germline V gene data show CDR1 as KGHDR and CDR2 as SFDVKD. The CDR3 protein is CATSERTGGRGNYGYTF. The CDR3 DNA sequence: TGTGCCACCAGTGAGCGGACAGGGGGCAGAGGGAACTATGGCTACACCTTC.

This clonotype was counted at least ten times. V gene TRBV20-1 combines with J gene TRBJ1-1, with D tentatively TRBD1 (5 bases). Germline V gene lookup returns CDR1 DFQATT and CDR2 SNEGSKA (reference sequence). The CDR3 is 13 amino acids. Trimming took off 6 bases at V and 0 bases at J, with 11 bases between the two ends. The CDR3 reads CSARAGMNTEAFF. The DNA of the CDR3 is TGCAGTGCCAGGGCGGGGATGAACACTGAAGCTTTCTTT.

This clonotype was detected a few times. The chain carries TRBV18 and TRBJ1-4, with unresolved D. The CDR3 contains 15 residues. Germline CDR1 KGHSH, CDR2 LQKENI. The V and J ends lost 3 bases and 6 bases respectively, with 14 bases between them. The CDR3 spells CASSPPSAPHEKLFF. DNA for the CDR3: TGTGCCAGCTCACCTCCATCGGCCCCGCATGAAAAACTGTTTTTT. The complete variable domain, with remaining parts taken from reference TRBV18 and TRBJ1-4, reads NAGVMQNPRHLVRRRGQEARLRCSPMKGHSHVYWYRQLPEEGLKFMVYLQKENIIDESGMPKERFSAEFPKEGPSILRIQQVVRGDSAAYFCASSPPSAPHEKLFFGSGTQLSVL.

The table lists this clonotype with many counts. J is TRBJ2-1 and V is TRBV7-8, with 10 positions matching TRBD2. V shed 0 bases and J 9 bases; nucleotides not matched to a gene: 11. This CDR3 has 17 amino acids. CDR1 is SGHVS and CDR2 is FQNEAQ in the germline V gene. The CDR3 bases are TGTGCCAGCAGCTTAGCACGCCCTGAGCGGGGGGGCATTGAGCAGTTCTTC. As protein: CASSLARPERGGIEQFF.

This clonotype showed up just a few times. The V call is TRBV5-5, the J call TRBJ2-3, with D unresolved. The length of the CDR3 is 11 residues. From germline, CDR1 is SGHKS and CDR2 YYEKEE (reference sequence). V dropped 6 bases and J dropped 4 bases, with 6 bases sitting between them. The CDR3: CASKEADTQYF. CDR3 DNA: TGTGCCAGCAAGGAAGCAGATACGCAGTATTTT.

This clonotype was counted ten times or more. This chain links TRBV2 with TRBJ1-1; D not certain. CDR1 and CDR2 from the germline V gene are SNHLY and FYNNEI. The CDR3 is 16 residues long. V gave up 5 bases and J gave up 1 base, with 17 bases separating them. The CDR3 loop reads CASSREPRAGNTEAFF. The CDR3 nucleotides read TGTGCCAGCAGTCGAGAACCTAGGGCTGGGAACACTGAAGCTTTCTTT.

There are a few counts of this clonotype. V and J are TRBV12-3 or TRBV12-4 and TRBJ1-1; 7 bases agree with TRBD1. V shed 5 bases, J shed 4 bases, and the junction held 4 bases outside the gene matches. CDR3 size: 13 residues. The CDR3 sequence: CASSARGITEAFF. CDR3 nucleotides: TGTGCCAGCAGTGCCAGGGGGATCACTGAAGCTTTCTTT.

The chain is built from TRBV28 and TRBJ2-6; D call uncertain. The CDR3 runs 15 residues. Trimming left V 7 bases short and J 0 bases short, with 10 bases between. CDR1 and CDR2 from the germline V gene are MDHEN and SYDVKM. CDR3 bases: TGTGCCAGCACGGAAAAATTCTCTGGGGCCAACGTCCTGACTTTC. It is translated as CASTEKFSGANVLTF.

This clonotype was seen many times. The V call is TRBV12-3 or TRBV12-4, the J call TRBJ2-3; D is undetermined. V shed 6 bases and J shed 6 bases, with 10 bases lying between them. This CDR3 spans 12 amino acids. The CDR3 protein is CASRSGGDTQYF. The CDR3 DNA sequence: TGTGCCAGCAGGTCGGGTGGGGATACGCAGTATTTT.

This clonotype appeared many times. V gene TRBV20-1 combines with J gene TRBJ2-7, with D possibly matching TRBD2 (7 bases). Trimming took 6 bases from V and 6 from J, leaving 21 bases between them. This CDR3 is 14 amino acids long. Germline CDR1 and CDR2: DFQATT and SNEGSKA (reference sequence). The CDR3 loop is CSARSEGGPGEQYF. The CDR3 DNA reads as TGCAGTGCACGTAGCGAGGGGGGGCCGGGCGAGCAGTACTTC.

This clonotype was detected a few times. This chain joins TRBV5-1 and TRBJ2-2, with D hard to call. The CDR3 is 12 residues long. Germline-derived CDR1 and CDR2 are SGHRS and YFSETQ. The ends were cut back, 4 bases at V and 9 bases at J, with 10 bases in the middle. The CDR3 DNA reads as TGCGCCAGCAGCCGGACGCAGCGGGAGCTGTTTTTT. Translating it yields CASSRTQRELFF.

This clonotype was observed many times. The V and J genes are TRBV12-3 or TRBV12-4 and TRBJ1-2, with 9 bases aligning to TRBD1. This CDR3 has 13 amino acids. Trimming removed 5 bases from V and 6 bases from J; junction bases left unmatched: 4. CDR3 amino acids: CASSPTGGNGYTF. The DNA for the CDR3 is TGTGCCAGCAGTCCCACAGGGGGCAATGGCTACACCTTC.